The 3 T cell receptor beta chains below all came from one sample that was sequenced in a study of immune characterization of retroperitoneal liposarcoma (dated by TCRdb to between 2017 and 2020). The library was obtained by PCR. The instrument was a NextSeq 500. Clones were called with MiXCR by TCRdb after fastp trimmed the public reads at Q25, and only in-frame beta chains were retained. Records with the same CDR3 protein are collapsed into one entry carrying the most frequent genes and DNA. The sample profile shows roughly 11,000 distinct CDR3 sequences; about a quarter of them were found once. The top ten clones comprise roughly 9.1% of the sample. The sample was tumor tissue. Every receptor here comes from a female donor with retroperitoneal liposarcoma.

To note about this clonotype: One junction end does not reproduce the germline sequence, and a read error may be involved. The rearrangement joins TRBV4-1 to TRBJ2-6; D possibly corresponds to TRBD1 (5 bases). CDR1 and CDR2 from the germline V gene are MGHRA and YSYEKL. The CDR3 covers 16 residues. The CDR3 sequence is CASSQDQGSGANVLTF. The CDR3 nucleotides read TGTGCCAGCAGCCAGGATCAGGGCTCTGGGGCCAACGTCCTGACTTTC.

By its share, this clonotype is medium-sized. The chain uses TRBV6-1 and TRBJ2-1; 9 nucleotides line up with TRBD1. Losses at the gene ends were 7 bases for V and 13 bases for J; bases not matched to a gene: 11. This CDR3 contains 13 residues. CDR1 MNHNS and CDR2 SASEGT come from the germline V gene. CDR3 protein: CASNGQGLKTQFF. The CDR3 bases are TGTGCCAGCAACGGACAGGGGCTGAAGACCCAGTTCTTC.

V usage is TRBV4-1 and J usage is TRBJ2-3; weak D call: TRBD1 (5 bases). TRBJ2-1 explains the end of the DNA better; the J call may be wrong. CDR1 is MGHRA, CDR2 YSYEKL, per germline. The CDR3 covers 18 residues. CDR3 nucleotides: TGCGCCAGCAGCCGCACCTCAGGGTGGCCCTCGGAGTACAATGAGCAGTTCTTC. Translated, it gives CASSRTSGWPSEYNEQFF.